Each of the 23 T cell receptor beta chains below was sequenced from the same sample in a study of identical twins. MiXCR, run by TCRdb on the 5' RACE reads, gives a single entry per CDR3 protein. Here the sample spans 640,000 or so distinct CDR3 sequences, 6.1% being singletons. Sequenced sample: naive T cells sorted from blood. All receptors come from a man in his late teens or twenties in good health.

This clonotype was seen at least ten times. J is TRBJ2-6 and V is TRBV12-3 or TRBV12-4; 11 nucleotides align to TRBD2. V lost 8 bases and J lost 3; bases outside the gene matches: 18. The CDR3 is 20 amino acids. DNA for the CDR3: TGTGCCAGCTCTATTAACCCCGGCCTAGCGGGAGGAAGTGGGGCCAACGTCCTGACTTTC. This sequence encodes CASSINPGLAGGSGANVLTF.

This clonotype came up many times. The rearrangement links TRBV12-3 or TRBV12-4 to TRBJ1-2; D is undetermined. V shed 6 bases and J shed 4 bases, with 15 bases lying between them. This CDR3 has 14 amino acids. CDR3 DNA sequence: TGTGCCAGCAGCCCTCGCACGGTGGTCTATGGCTACACCTTC. Protein sequence: CASSPRTVVYGYTF.

A few counts support this clonotype. The V and J genes are TRBV9 and TRBJ1-2; D remains unclear. The germline CDR1 and CDR2 sequences are SGDLS and YYNGEE. V was cut by 1 base and J by 4 bases, with 14 bases left in between. This CDR3 contains 15 residues. The CDR3 is CASSVTPGVGYGYTF. In DNA, the CDR3 is TGTGCCAGCAGCGTAACCCCCGGGGTTGGCTATGGCTACACCTTC.

The rearrangement uses TRBV18 and TRBJ2-5; TRBD1 is a possible D gene (5 bases). Deletions cut 0 bases from V and 1 base from J, with 9 bases between. Germline CDR1 reads KGHSH; CDR2 reads LQKENI. The CDR3 has 15 amino acids. For the CDR3, the DNA is TGTGCCAGCTCACCACCGACAGAGTTCCAAGAGACCCAGTACTTC. It codes for CASSPPTEFQETQYF.

This clonotype has a handful of counts. The chain carries TRBV6-5 and TRBJ2-5; D call uncertain. The length of the CDR3 is 14 residues. CDR1 and CDR2 from the germline V gene are MNHEY and SVGAGI. Trimming removed 4 bases from V and 1 base from J, with 10 bases in between. The CDR3 here is CASSSLRRQETQYF. In DNA, the CDR3 is TGTGCCAGCAGTTCTCTCCGGCGCCAAGAGACCCAGTACTTC.

The chain carries TRBV5-1 and TRBJ2-2; D perhaps matches TRBD1 (6 bases). The V and J ends lost 0 bases and 0 bases respectively, with 9 bases between them. The CDR3 length is 16 residues. CDR1 and CDR2 (germline): SGHRS, YFSETQ. CDR3 bases: TGCGCCAGCAGCTTGGGGACAGACTCGAACACCGGGGAGCTGTTTTTT. Its protein product is CASSLGTDSNTGELFF.

This chain uses TRBV14 with TRBJ2-5; D may correspond to TRBD1 or TRBD2 (5 bases each). Trimming removed 4 bases from V and 2 bases from J, with 23 bases in between. From germline, CDR1 is SGHDN and CDR2 FVKESK. The CDR3 spans 18 residues. In DNA, the CDR3 is TGTGCCAGCAGCCCCAGAGGTGATGGGGGTGGCGGGCAAGAGACCCAGTACTTC. Protein: CASSPRGDGGGGQETQYF.

This clonotype has just a few counts. The CDR3 region is CASSQLTGIVVNYGYTF. The CDR3 DNA reads TGTGCCAGCAGCCAACTGACAGGGATTGTTGTAAACTATGGCTACACCTTC. The chain joins TRBV3-1 to TRBJ1-2, with TRBD1 matching 7 bases. Germline assignment: CDR1 LGHDT and CDR2 YNNKEL (reference sequence). The CDR3 has 17 amino acids. Losses at the gene ends were 2 bases for V and 2 bases for J; bases not matched to a gene: 11.

This clonotype was observed a handful of times. The chain combines TRBV5-1 with TRBJ2-1; 11 bases are a match to TRBD2. The CDR3 extends over 17 amino acids. Germline values: CDR1 SGHRS, CDR2 YFSETQ. V dropped 4 bases and J dropped 4; count of bases not matched to a gene: 10. The CDR3 DNA reads TGCGCCAGCAGCCCGGGGGGGACTAGCGGAGGGTACAATGAGCAGTTCTTC. Encoded protein: CASSPGGTSGGYNEQFF.

This clonotype was seen at least ten times. V gene TRBV5-1 combines with J gene TRBJ2-5, with 8 bases that match TRBD1. The length of the CDR3 is 13 residues. Losses at the gene ends were 5 bases for V and 3 bases for J; bases not matched to a gene: 3. Per germline, CDR1 SGHRS and CDR2 YFSETQ. The CDR3 region is CASRRTGKETQYF. CDR3 bases: TGCGCCAGCAGGAGGACAGGGAAAGAGACCCAGTACTTC.

This clonotype was observed a handful of times. The chain has TRBV12-3 or TRBV12-4 and TRBJ2-7, with 7 bases fitting TRBD2. The CDR3 runs to 14 residues. V gave up 2 bases and J gave up 2 bases; unmatched junction bases: 3. The CDR3 nucleotides read TGTGCCAGCAGTTTACGACTAGCAACCTACGAGCAGTACTTC. Protein product: CASSLRLATYEQYF.

This clonotype showed up just a few times. The gene calls are TRBV20-1 and TRBJ1-2, with TRBD1 identical over 9 bases. V was clipped by 0 bases and J by 8 bases; unmatched bases: 7. Germline CDR1 DFQATT, CDR2 SNEGSKA (reference sequence). The CDR3 length is 14 residues. CDR3 sequence: CSARDLQGARGYTF. The CDR3 coding sequence is TGCAGTGCTAGAGATCTACAGGGGGCGCGGGGCTACACCTTC.

There are a few counts of this clonotype. CDR3: CATSREGPGAYEQYV. CDR3 coding DNA: TGTGCCACCAGCAGAGAGGGCCCGGGAGCCTACGAGCAGTACGTC. The J gene is TRBJ2-7, the V gene TRBV15, with D perhaps TRBD2 (6 bases). The CDR3 is 15 residues long. V was pared by 0 bases and J by 2 bases, with 11 bases between. The germline V gene encodes CDR1 LNHNV and CDR2 YYDKDF (reference sequence).

In its sample, this clonotype was seen many times. The chain links TRBV3-1 to TRBJ2-1; 7 nucleotides align to TRBD2. With V trimmed by 1 base and J by 2 bases, 14 bases remained unmatched. Looked up from germline, CDR1 is LGHDT and CDR2 is YNNKEL (reference sequence). CDR3 length: 19 amino acids. CDR3 protein: CASSQGGRASSIPYNEQFF. DNA of the CDR3: TGTGCCAGCAGCCAAGGAGGGAGGGCTAGCAGCATACCCTACAATGAGCAGTTCTTC.

This clonotype was detected ten times or more. The genes are TRBV5-1 and TRBJ2-7; TRBD2 agrees at 7 bases. V was clipped by 4 bases and J by 2 bases; unmatched bases: 6. The CDR3 has 14 amino acids. Germline CDR1 SGHRS, CDR2 YFSETQ. CDR3 protein: CASSVGLYTYEQYF. The DNA of the CDR3 is TGCGCCAGCAGCGTGGGACTATACACCTACGAGCAGTACTTC.

The sample holds many counts of this clonotype. This rearrangement joins TRBV6-5 to TRBJ2-7; D is unclear. Looked up from germline, CDR1 is MNHEY and CDR2 is SVGAGI. The CDR3 covers 15 residues. V lost 2 bases to trimming and J lost 4 bases, with 15 bases between them. Written as DNA, the CDR3 is TGTGCCAGCAGTTACCCAGTGGGTTTGGGGTACGAGCAGTACTTC. Amino acids: CASSYPVGLGYEQYF.

This clonotype was observed at least ten times. The CDR3 spells CASSQVSGLNNEQFF. CDR3 nucleotide sequence: TGTGCCAGCAGCCAAGTGTCAGGCCTTAACAATGAGCAGTTCTTC. The chain uses TRBV3-1 and TRBJ2-1; D remains unclear. The CDR3 extends over 15 amino acids. Germline V gene lookup returns CDR1 LGHDT and CDR2 YNNKEL (reference sequence). Trimming stripped 1 base from V and 5 bases from J, with 12 bases between.

The chain joins TRBV4-2 to TRBJ1-5; 8 nucleotides align to TRBD1. Germline CDR1 reads LGHNA; CDR2 reads YNFKEQ. CDR3 length: 16 amino acids. The V segment lost 0 bases and the J segment 5 bases; nucleotides outside the gene matches: 6. CDR3 DNA: TGTGCCAGCAGCCAAGAGTGGGGACAGGCATATCAGCCCCAGCATTTT. Protein: CASSQEWGQAYQPQHF.

This clonotype was counted many times. The chain links TRBV4-3 to TRBJ2-1; 10 nucleotides agree with TRBD2. The V segment lost 0 bases and the J segment 7 bases; nucleotides outside the gene matches: 9. Per germline, CDR1 LGHNA and CDR2 YSLEER. The CDR3 is 17 amino acids. CDR3 sequence: CASSQDWIPSGRNEQFF. In DNA, the CDR3 is TGCGCCAGCAGCCAAGATTGGATCCCTAGCGGGAGAAATGAGCAGTTCTTC.

This clonotype has only a few counts. The CDR3 DNA sequence: TGTGCCACCAGTGCCTCACCCGGGACTAGCGGGACCGGGGAGCTGTTTTTT. This sequence encodes CATSASPGTSGTGELFF. This chain connects TRBV24-1 to TRBJ2-2; 12 bases agree with TRBD2. Germline assignment: CDR1 KGHDR and CDR2 SFDVKD. V shed 5 bases and J 5 bases; nucleotides not matched to a gene: 8. This CDR3 has 17 amino acids.

Points on this clonotype: A clone one base away is much larger, so this may be a read error. V gene TRBV10-3 combines with J gene TRBJ2-7, with unresolved D. Germline V gene data show CDR1 as ENHRY and CDR2 as SYGVKD. This CDR3 contains 11 residues. V lost 5 bases and J 7 bases, leaving 9 bases between the germline ends. The chain's CDR3 is CAISPGCEQYF. The CDR3, as DNA: TGTGCCATCAGTCCTGGTTGTGAGCAGTACTTC.

This clonotype was seen many times. The V and J genes are TRBV12-3 or TRBV12-4 and TRBJ2-3; D ambiguous. V lost 2 bases and J lost 4, with 13 bases in between. The CDR3 has 15 residues. In nucleotides, the CDR3 is TGTGCCAGCAGTTTATGGCCGCTAGATGCAGATACGCAGTATTTT. This encodes CASSLWPLDADTQYF.

The V call is TRBV3-1, the J call TRBJ2-1, with TRBD2 matching over 11 bases. Trimming cost V 4 bases and J 4 bases; bases outside gene matches: 6. The CDR3 spans 16 residues. Germline CDR1 is LGHDT and CDR2 is YNNKEL (reference sequence). CDR3 sequence: CASSPLLAGEYNEQFF. CDR3 sequence (DNA): TGTGCCAGCAGCCCTTTACTAGCGGGAGAATACAATGAGCAGTTCTTC.